Presented here are 25 T cell receptor beta chains from one specimen sequenced in a study of blood T cell repertoires in COVID-19. Assay used: immunoSEQ multiplex PCR; TCRdb lists only in-frame clones, some missing. The sample consists of 200,000 to 300,000 clones, more than 75% of them appearing once. The sequencing sample was made of peripheral blood. These receptors were obtained from a woman aged 40 to 50 who had recovered from COVID-19.

The J gene is TRBJ1-5, the V gene TRBV2; D possibly corresponds to TRBD1 (5 bases). Trimming took off 1 base at V and 5 bases at J, with 9 bases between the two ends. The germline V gene encodes CDR1 SNHLY and CDR2 FYNNEI. The CDR3 sequence is 14 residues long. The CDR3 is CASSEDRWHQPQHF. CDR3 DNA sequence: TGTGCCAGCAGTGAAGACAGGTGGCATCAGCCCCAGCATTTT.

V usage is TRBV11-3 and J usage is TRBJ2-2; TRBD1 matches at 8 bases. V shed 5 bases, J shed 2 bases, and the junction held 4 bases outside the gene matches. Germline-derived CDR1 and CDR2 are SGHNT and YENEEA. This CDR3 spans 15 amino acids. CDR3 in amino acids: CASSPGQGNTGELFF. DNA for the CDR3: TGTGCCAGCAGCCCAGGACAGGGAAACACCGGGGAGCTGTTTTTT.

This clone showed up just once. The chain has TRBV7-3 and TRBJ2-2; no clear D. CDR3 size: 13 residues. From germline, CDR1 is SGHTA and CDR2 FQGTGA. Trimming removed 5 bases at V and 7 bases at J, with 11 bases between. The chain's CDR3 is CASSPQPGGELFF. For the CDR3, the DNA is TGTGCCAGCAGCCCTCAACCGGGCGGGGAGCTGTTTTTT.

The chain employs TRBV4-3 and TRBJ1-1; 10 bases are a match to TRBD1. CDR3 size: 15 residues. CDR1 LGHNA and CDR2 YSLEER come from the germline V gene. Germline trimming cut 4 bases from V and 1 base from J; bases unmatched to any gene: 3. CDR3 protein: CASSPRDRGNTEAFF. The CDR3 nucleotides read TGCGCCAGCAGCCCCCGGGACAGGGGGAACACTGAAGCTTTCTTT.

The CDR3 protein is CASSQEWRAGDSDTQYF. DNA of the CDR3: TGTGCCAGCAGCCAAGAATGGCGAGCGGGGGATTCAGATACGCAGTATTTT. This sequence joins TRBV3-1 (or the pseudogene TRBV3-2) and TRBJ2-3; 8 nucleotides agree with TRBD2. Germline V gene sequence: CDR1 LGHDT, CDR2 YNNKEL (reference sequence). The V and J ends lost 0 bases and 4 bases, in that order; junction bases with no gene match: 9. The CDR3 extends over 17 amino acids.

V is TRBV30 and J is TRBJ2-2; the match to TRBD2 covers 8 bases. Losses at the gene ends were 1 base for V and 0 bases for J; bases not matched to a gene: 4. The CDR3 contains 16 residues. Germline assignment: CDR1 GTSNPN and CDR2 SVGIG (reference sequence). The CDR3 loop is CAWSGLAGTNTGELFF. In DNA, the CDR3 is TGTGCCTGGAGTGGGTTAGCGGGAACGAACACCGGGGAGCTGTTTTTT.

This chain uses TRBV19 with TRBJ2-5; no definite D call. Germline V lookup: CDR1 LNHDA, CDR2 SQIVND (reference sequence). This CDR3 has 13 residues. Trimming removed 3 bases at V and 5 bases at J, with 10 bases between. The DNA for the CDR3 is TGTGCCAGTAGTATTCCCGCCGGGGAGACCCAGTACTTC. Amino acid sequence: CASSIPAGETQYF.

The genes are TRBV18 and TRBJ1-3; the match to TRBD1 covers 7 bases. V lost 1 base to trimming and J lost 3 bases; unmatched junction nucleotides: 6. CDR3 length: 16 amino acids. Germline V gene sequence: CDR1 KGHSH, CDR2 LQKENI. CDR3 in DNA: TGTGCCAGCTCACCACAGGGGGCGATCGGTGGAAACACCATATATTTT. Translation gives CASSPQGAIGGNTIYF.

The rearrangement uses TRBV6-2 or TRBV6-3 and TRBJ1-5, with D possibly being TRBD1 (5 bases). The CDR3 has 14 residues. The V end lost 2 bases, the J end lost 1 base, and 6 bases lay between the germline ends. The germline V gene has CDR1 MNHEY and CDR2 SVGEGT. CDR3 nucleotides: TGTGCCAGCAGTTACGGGGCCAGCAATCAGCCCCAGCATTTT. Translation: CASSYGASNQPQHF.

The V gene is TRBV6-5, the J gene TRBJ2-5; possible D gene TRBD2, 5 bases. Trimming stripped 0 bases from V and 5 bases from J, with 13 bases between. CDR1 is MNHEY, CDR2 SVGAGI, per germline. CDR3 length: 15 residues. The CDR3 region has the DNA TGTGCCAGCAGTTACTCGGCTAGCCCGAGTGAGACCCAGTACTTC. As protein: CASSYSASPSETQYF.

The chain links TRBV11-2 to TRBJ2-5; D might be TRBD2 (5 bases). CDR3 length equals 14 residues. Germline CDR1 reads SGHAT; CDR2 reads FQNNGV. The ends were cut back, 1 base at V and 1 base at J, with 7 bases in the middle. The CDR3 reads CASSLVGGQETQYF. Here the CDR3 DNA reads TGTGCCAGCAGCTTAGTCGGAGGCCAAGAGACCCAGTACTTC.

V usage is TRBV5-4 and J usage is TRBJ1-1; no clear D gene. The CDR3 sequence is 15 residues long. V was trimmed by 3 bases and J by 3 bases, leaving 15 bases between them. CDR1 and CDR2 from the germline V gene are SGHNT and YYREEE (reference sequence). The CDR3: CASSYGVPLDTEAFF. CDR3 coding DNA: TGTGCCAGCAGCTACGGGGTTCCTCTGGACACTGAAGCTTTCTTT. The whole variable domain, remainder taken from reference TRBV5-4 and TRBJ1-1, is ETGVTQSPTHLIKTRGQQVTLRCSSQSGHNTVSWYQQALGQGPQFIFQYYREEENGRGNFPPRFSGLQFPNYSSELNVNALELDDSALYLCASSYGVPLDTEAFFGQGTRLTVV.

This clone has just one count. This chain joins TRBV27 and TRBJ1-3; 7 nucleotides line up with TRBD1. Germline V gene sequence: CDR1 MNHEY, CDR2 SMNVEV (reference sequence). Unmatched junction bases numbered 7, after V lost 6 bases and J lost 2 bases. There are 15 residues in the CDR3. The DNA for the CDR3 is TGTGCCAGCAGCCCACAGGGGTATCCTGGAAACACCATATATTTT. Encoded protein: CASSPQGYPGNTIYF.

This clone has only one observation. The gene calls are TRBV6-4 and TRBJ1-2; D perhaps matches TRBD1 (5 bases). The CDR3 is 14 amino acids. The ends were cut back, 2 bases at V and 4 bases at J, with 11 bases in the middle. CDR1 is MRHNA and CDR2 is SNTAGT in the germline V gene. This CDR3 is CASSDAPGAYGYTF. CDR3 in DNA: TGTGCCAGCAGTGACGCCCCTGGGGCCTATGGCTACACCTTC.

In this sample, this clone turned up once. The chain couples TRBV6-2 or TRBV6-3 to TRBJ1-1, with D perhaps TRBD1 (6 bases). The germline V and J ends were trimmed by 0 bases and 6 bases, with 17 bases remaining between them. The CDR3 extends over 16 amino acids. Per the germline V gene, CDR1 is MNHEY and CDR2 is SVGEGT. In nucleotides, the CDR3 is TGTGCCAGCAGTTACTCGCCCGGGGGGCCGAGGGCTGAAGCTTTCTTT. This gives the protein CASSYSPGGPRAEAFF.

The rearrangement joins TRBV20-1 to TRBJ1-1; D gene unclear. CDR1 is DFQATT and CDR2 is SNEGSKA in the germline V gene (reference sequence). The CDR3 has 8 residues. Trimming removed 6 bases at V and 11 bases at J, with 7 bases between. This CDR3 reads CSATGAFF. The CDR3 region has the DNA TGCAGTGCAACCGGGGCTTTCTTT.

V usage is TRBV29-1 and J usage is TRBJ2-1; 12 bases are a match to TRBD2. Germline CDR1 reads SQVTM; CDR2 reads ANQGSEA. The CDR3 has 21 amino acids. V trimming: 0 bases; J trimming: 0 bases; junction bases outside the gene matches: 15. CDR3 bases: TGCAGCGTTGAAGATCTTCTTGGGCTAGCGGGGGGGCACTACTCCTACAATGAGCAGTTCTTC. Translated: CSVEDLLGLAGGHYSYNEQFF.

This clone was recorded a few times. V usage is TRBV3-1 (or the pseudogene TRBV3-2) and J usage is TRBJ1-1; D remains unclear. Germline V gives CDR1 LGHDT, CDR2 YNNKEL (reference sequence). Trimming took off 4 bases at V and 3 bases at J, with 9 bases between the two ends. The CDR3 has 13 residues. The DNA for the CDR3 is TGTGCCAGCAGCCTACTAGGCTACACTGAAGCTTTCTTT. Its protein is CASSLLGYTEAFF.

The chain carries TRBV6-1 and TRBJ1-1, with 7 bases fitting TRBD1. In germline, CDR1 is MNHNS, CDR2 SASEGT. After removal of 3 bases from V and 4 bases from J, the junction contained 11 bases not matched to a gene. The CDR3 loop spans 16 amino acids. The CDR3 DNA sequence: TGTGCCAGCAGTGATCACAGGGGTGGGATTGGCACTGAAGCTTTCTTT. It specifies CASSDHRGGIGTEAFF.

Comments on this clone: Germline is not matched at one junction end, which may reflect a read error. The gene calls are TRBV10-3 and TRBJ1-2; D not certain. Germline CDR1 and CDR2: ENHRY and SYGVKD. This CDR3 is built from 12 residues. Written as DNA, the CDR3 is TGTGCCATCGGTGACGGTTACTATGGCTACACCTTC. Protein product: CAIGDGYYGYTF.

This clone was seen only a few times. V is TRBV10-1 and J is TRBJ2-2, with 7 positions matching TRBD2. CDR1 WNHNN and CDR2 SYGVQD come from the germline V gene (reference sequence). The V and J ends lost 5 bases and 4 bases, in that order; junction bases with no gene match: 7. This CDR3 is built from 15 residues. The CDR3 DNA reads as TGCGCCAGCAGTCCTAGCGGTTCCTTCACCGGGGAGCTGTTTTTT. Its protein is CASSPSGSFTGELFF.

This chain connects TRBV30 to TRBJ1-1; no definite D call. Per the germline V gene, CDR1 is GTSNPN and CDR2 is SVGIG (reference sequence). This CDR3 region has 13 residues. Trimming took off 2 bases at V and 1 base at J, with 8 bases between the two ends. CDR3 protein: CAWSPVRNTEAFF. CDR3 DNA sequence: TGTGCCTGGAGTCCCGTCCGGAACACTGAAGCTTTCTTT.

V is TRBV10-3 and J is TRBJ2-2, with 9 bases aligning to TRBD1. V lost 6 bases to trimming and J lost 7 bases; unmatched junction nucleotides: 6. Germline loops: CDR1 ENHRY, CDR2 SYGVKD. CDR3 size: 14 residues. The CDR3 protein is CAIRRQGDVGELFF. The CDR3 nucleotides are TGTGCCATCAGACGACAGGGGGACGTCGGGGAGCTGTTTTTT.

The CDR3 reads CASSYREGMNTEAFF. The CDR3 bases are TGTGCCAGCAGTTACCGGGAGGGCATGAACACTGAAGCTTTCTTT. This chain links TRBV6-5 with TRBJ1-1, with D uncertain. CDR1 MNHEY and CDR2 SVGAGI come from the germline V gene. The CDR3 is made up of 15 amino acids. Trimming left V 2 bases short and J 0 bases short, with 10 bases between.

The chain uses TRBV9 and TRBJ1-2, with D possibly TRBD1 on 6 matching bases. The CDR3 extends over 16 amino acids. The V and J ends lost 4 bases and 4 bases respectively, with 20 bases between them. CDR1 is SGDLS and CDR2 is YYNGEE in the germline V gene. DNA for the CDR3: TGTGCCAGCAGCATCCGGACAGACCCTACCTCCTATGGCTACACCTTC. Translated, it gives CASSIRTDPTSYGYTF.